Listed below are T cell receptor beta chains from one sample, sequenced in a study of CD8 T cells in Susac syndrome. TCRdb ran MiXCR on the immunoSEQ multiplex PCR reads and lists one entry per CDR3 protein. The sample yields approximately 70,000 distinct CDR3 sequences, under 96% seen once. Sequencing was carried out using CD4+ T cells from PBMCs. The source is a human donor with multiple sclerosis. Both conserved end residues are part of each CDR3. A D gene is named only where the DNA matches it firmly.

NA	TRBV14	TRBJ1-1	CASSPWDTPNTEAFF	TGTGCCAGCAGCCCGTGGGACACTCCGAACACTGAAGCTTTCTTT
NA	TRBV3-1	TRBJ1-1	CASSQDPGPRAFF	TGTGCCAGCAGCCAAGACCCGGGACCTCGGGCTTTCTTT
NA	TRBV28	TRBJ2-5	CATAQSQQKETQYF	TGTGCCACTGCGCAGAGTCAGCAGAAAGAGACCCAGTACTTC
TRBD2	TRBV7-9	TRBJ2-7	CASSLTGAGVEQYF	TGTGCCAGCAGCCTCACCGGAGCGGGGGTCGAGCAGTACTTC
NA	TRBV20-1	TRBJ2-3	CSATRPGAPDTQYF	TGCAGTGCCACCAGACCCGGGGCGCCCGATACGCAGTATTTT
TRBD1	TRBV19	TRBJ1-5	CASSVTGGGQPQHF	TGTGCCAGTAGTGTGACAGGGGGTGGGCAGCCCCAGCATTTT
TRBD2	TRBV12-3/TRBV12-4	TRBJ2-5	CASSLSSGGWETQYF	TGTGCCAGCAGTTTGTCTAGCGGGGGATGGGAGACCCAGTACTTC
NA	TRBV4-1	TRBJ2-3	CASRMTGVTDTQYF	TGCGCCAGCAGAATGACGGGGGTCACAGATACGCAGTATTTT
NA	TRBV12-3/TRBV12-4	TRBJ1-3	CASSSGTRGNTIYF	TGTGCCAGCAGTTCCGGGACCCGCGGAAACACCATATATTTT
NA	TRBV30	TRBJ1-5	CAWSGVSNQPQHF	TGTGCCTGGAGTGGGGTTAGCAATCAGCCCCAGCATTTT
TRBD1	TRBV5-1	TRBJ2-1	CASSLRDRKDNEQFF	TGCGCCAGCAGCTTGCGGGACAGAAAAGACAATGAGCAGTTCTTC
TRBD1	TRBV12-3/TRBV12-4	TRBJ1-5	CASSLRDRGRNQPQHF	TGTGCCAGCAGTTTAAGGGACAGGGGCCGCAATCAGCCCCAGCATTTT
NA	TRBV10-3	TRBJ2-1	CAISRGTRGYNEQFF	TGTGCCATCAGTCGGGGGACAAGGGGATACAATGAGCAGTTCTTC
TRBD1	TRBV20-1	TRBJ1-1	CSASSGGITEAFF	TGCAGTGCTAGCTCAGGGGGGATCACTGAAGCTTTCTTT
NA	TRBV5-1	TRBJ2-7	CASSLAVPSYEQYF	TGCGCCAGCAGCTTGGCAGTACCCTCCTACGAGCAGTACTTC
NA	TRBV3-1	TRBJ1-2	CASSQGIDYGYTF	TGTGCCAGCAGCCAGGGGATCGACTATGGCTACACCTTC
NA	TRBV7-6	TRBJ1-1	CASSLAGGPAFF	TGTGCCAGCAGCTTAGCTGGGGGGCCGGCTTTCTTT